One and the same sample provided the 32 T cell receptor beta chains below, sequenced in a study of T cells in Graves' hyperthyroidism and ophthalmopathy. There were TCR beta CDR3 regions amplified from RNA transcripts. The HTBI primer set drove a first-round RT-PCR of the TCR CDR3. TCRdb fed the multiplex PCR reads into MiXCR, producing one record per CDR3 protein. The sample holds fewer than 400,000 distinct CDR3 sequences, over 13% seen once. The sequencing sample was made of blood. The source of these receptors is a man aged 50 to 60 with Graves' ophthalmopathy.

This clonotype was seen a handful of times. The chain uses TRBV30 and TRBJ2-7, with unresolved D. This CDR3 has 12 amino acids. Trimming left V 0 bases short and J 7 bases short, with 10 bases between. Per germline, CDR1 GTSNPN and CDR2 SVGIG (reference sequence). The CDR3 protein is CAWSVGTWEQYF. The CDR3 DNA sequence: TGTGCCTGGAGTGTGGGCACTTGGGAGCAGTACTTC.

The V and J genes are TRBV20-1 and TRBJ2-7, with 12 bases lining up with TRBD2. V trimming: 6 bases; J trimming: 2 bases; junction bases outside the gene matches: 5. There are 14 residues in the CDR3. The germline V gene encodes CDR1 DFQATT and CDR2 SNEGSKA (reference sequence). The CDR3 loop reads CSATTSGGTYEQYF. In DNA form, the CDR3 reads TGCAGTGCGACGACTAGCGGGGGCACCTACGAGCAGTACTTC.

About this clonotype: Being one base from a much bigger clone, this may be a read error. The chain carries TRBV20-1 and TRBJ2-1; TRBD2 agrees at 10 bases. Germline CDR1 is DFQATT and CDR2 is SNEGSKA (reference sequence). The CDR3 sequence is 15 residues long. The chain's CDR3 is CSASKRLAGYNEQLF. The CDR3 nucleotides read TGCAGTGCTTCAAAGCGACTAGCGGGTTACAATGAGCAGCTCTTC.

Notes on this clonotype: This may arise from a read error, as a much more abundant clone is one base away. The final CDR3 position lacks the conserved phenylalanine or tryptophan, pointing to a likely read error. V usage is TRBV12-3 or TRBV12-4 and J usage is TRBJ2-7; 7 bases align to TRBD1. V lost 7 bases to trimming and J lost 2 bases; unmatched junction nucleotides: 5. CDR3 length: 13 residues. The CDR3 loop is CASKRGQTYEQYL. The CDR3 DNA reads TGTGCCAGCAAGAGGGGACAGACCTACGAGCAGTACCTC.

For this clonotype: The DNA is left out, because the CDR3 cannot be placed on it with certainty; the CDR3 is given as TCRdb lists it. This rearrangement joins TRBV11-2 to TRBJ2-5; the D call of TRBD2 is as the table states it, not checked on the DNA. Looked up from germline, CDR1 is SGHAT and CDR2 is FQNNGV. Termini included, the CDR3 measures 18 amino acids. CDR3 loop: CASSFYICSVAGQETQYF.

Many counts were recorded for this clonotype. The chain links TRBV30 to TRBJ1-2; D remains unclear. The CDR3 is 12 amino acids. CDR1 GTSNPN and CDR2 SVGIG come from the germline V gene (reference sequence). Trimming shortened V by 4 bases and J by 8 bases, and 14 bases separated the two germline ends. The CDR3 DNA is TGTGCCTGGACCCGGGCCTCTCGAGGCTACACCTTC. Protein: CAWTRASRGYTF.

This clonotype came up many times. The CDR3 DNA reads as TGCAGCGCTGCTAGCGGGCCTGGGGATGAGCAGTTCTTC. Protein product: CSAASGPGDEQFF. The chain joins TRBV29-1 to TRBJ2-1; 8 bases are shared with TRBD2. The length of the CDR3 is 13 residues. CDR1 and CDR2 from the germline V gene are SQVTM and ANQGSEA. Unmatched junction bases numbered 10, after V lost 7 bases and J lost 8 bases.

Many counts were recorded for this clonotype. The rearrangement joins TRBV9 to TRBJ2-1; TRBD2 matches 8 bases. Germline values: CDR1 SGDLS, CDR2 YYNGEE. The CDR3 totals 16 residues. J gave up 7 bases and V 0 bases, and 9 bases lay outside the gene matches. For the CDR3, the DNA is TGTGCCAGCAGCGTAGCTAGCGGGCGGGTGATAAATGAGCAGTTCTTC. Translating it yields CASSVASGRVINEQFF.

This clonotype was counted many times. CDR3 sequence: CASSLHGQGGSGNTIYF. The CDR3 DNA reads as TGTGCCAGCAGCTTACATGGACAGGGAGGGTCTGGAAACACCATATATTTT. The chain combines TRBV11-2 with TRBJ1-3, with 8 positions matching TRBD1. Unmatched junction bases numbered 7, after V lost 2 bases and J lost 1 base. CDR3 length equals 17 residues. Looked up from germline, CDR1 is SGHAT and CDR2 is FQNNGV.

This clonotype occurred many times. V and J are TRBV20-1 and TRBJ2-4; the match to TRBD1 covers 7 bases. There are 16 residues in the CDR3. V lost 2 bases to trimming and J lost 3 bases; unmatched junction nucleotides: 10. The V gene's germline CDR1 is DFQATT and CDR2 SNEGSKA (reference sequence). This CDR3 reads CSARTRYRDSKNIQYF. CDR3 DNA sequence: TGCAGTGCTAGAACGCGATACCGGGACAGCAAAAACATTCAGTACTTC.

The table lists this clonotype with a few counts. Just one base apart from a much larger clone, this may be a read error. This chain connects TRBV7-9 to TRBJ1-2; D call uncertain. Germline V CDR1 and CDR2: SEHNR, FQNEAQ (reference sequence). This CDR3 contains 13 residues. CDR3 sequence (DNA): TGTGCCAACAGCTCCCCGCTGGATAAGGGCTACACCTTC. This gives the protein CANSSPLDKGYTF.

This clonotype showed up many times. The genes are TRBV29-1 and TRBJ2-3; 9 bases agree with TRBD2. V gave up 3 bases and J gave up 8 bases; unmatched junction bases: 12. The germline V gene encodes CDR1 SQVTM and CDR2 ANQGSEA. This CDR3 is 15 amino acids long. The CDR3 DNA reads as TGCAGCGTTGACCCAGCGGGAGGTCAGGGGGGTACGCAGTATTTT. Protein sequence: CSVDPAGGQGGTQYF.

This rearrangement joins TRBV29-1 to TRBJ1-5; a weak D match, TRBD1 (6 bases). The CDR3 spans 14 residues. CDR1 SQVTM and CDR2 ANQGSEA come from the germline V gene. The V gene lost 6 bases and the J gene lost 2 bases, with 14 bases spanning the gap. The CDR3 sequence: CSVSGDFGNQPQHF. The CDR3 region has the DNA TGCAGCGTGTCAGGGGATTTTGGCAATCAGCCCCAGCATTTT.

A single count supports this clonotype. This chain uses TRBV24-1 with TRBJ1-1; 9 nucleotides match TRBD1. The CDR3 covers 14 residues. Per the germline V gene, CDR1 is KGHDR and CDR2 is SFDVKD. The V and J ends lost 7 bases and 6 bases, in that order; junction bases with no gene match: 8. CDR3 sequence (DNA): TGTGCCACCAGCGGGACAGGGCCTATCGCTGAAGCTTTCTTT. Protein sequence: CATSGTGPIAEAFF.

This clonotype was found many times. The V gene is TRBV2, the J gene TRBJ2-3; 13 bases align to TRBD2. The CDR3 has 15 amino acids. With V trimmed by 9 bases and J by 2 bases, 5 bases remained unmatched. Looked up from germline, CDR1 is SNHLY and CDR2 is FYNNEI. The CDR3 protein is CASSGLAGDTDTQYF. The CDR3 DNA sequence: TGTGCCAGTTCTGGACTAGCGGGAGACACAGATACGCAGTATTTT.

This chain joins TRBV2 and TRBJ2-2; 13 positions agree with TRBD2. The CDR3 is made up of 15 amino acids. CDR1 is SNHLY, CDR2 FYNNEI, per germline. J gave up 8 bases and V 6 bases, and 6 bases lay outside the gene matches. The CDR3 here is CASRGTSGIAGELFF. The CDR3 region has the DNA TGTGCCAGCAGGGGGACTAGCGGGATAGCAGGGGAGCTGTTTTTT. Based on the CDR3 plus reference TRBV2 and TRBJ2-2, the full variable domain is EPEVTQTPSHQVTQMGQEVILRCVPISNHLYFYWYRQILGQKVEFLVSFYNNEISEKSEIFDDQFSVERPDGSNFTLKIRSTKLEDSAMYFCASRGTSGIAGELFFGEGSRLTVL.

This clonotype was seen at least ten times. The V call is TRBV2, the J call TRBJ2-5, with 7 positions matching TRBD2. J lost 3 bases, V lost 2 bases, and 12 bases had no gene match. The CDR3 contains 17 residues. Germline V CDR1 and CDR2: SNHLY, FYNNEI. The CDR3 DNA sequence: TGTGCCAGCAGTGAAAGGGGTTTCAGCGGGGCAAAAGAGACCCAGTACTTC. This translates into CASSERGFSGAKETQYF. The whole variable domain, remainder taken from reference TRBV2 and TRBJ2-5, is EPEVTQTPSHQVTQMGQEVILRCVPISNHLYFYWYRQILGQKVEFLVSFYNNEISEKSEIFDDQFSVERPDGSNFTLKIRSTKLEDSAMYFCASSERGFSGAKETQYFGPGTRLLVL.

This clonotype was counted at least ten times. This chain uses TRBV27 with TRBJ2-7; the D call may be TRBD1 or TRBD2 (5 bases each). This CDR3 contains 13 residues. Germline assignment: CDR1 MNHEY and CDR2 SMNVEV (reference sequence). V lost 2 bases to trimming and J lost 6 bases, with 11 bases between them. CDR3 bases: TGTGCCAGCAGTTTAGGTTCCGGGACCGAGCAGTACTTC. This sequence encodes CASSLGSGTEQYF.

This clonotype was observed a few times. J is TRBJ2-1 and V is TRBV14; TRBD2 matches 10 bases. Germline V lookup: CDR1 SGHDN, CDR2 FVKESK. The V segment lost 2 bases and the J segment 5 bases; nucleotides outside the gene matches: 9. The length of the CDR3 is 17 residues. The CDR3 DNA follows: TGTGCCAGCAGCCAAATTTGGGGAGCGGGAGGGGACAATGAGCAGTTCTTC. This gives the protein CASSQIWGAGGDNEQFF.

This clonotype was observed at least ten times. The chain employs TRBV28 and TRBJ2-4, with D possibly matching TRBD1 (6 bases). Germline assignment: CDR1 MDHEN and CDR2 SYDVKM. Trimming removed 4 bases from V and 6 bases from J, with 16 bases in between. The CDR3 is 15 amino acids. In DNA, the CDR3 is TGTGCCAGCAGTTCGGTGGACAGCCTCGGAAACATTCAGTACTTC. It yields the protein CASSSVDSLGNIQYF.

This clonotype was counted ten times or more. CDR3 loop: CSAGTGTTYNEQFF. CDR3 in DNA: TGCAGTGCTGGGACAGGGACTACCTACAATGAGCAGTTCTTC. The chain combines TRBV20-1 with TRBJ2-1, with 9 bases lining up with TRBD1. Trimming at V came to 5 bases and at J to 2 bases, leaving 4 bases not matched to a gene. CDR3 length: 14 residues. Germline lookup yields CDR1 DFQATT and CDR2 SNEGSKA (reference sequence).

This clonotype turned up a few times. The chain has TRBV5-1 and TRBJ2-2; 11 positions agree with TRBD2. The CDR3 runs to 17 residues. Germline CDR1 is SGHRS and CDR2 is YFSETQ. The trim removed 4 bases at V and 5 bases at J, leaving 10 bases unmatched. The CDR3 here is CASSPTTSGSGTGELFF. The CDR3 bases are TGCGCCAGCAGCCCTACTACTAGCGGGAGTGGAACCGGGGAGCTGTTTTTT.

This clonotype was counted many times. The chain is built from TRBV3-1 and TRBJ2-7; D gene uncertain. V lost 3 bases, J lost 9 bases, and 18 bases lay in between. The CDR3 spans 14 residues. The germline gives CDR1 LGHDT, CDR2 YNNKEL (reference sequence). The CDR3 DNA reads TGTGCCAGCAGCCAGTCCCCATCCGGATCGGGGCAGTACTTC. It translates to CASSQSPSGSGQYF.

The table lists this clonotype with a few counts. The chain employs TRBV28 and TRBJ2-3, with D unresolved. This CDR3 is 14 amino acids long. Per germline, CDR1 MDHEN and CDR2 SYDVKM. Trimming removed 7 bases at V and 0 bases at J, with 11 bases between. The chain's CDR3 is CASKLSPSTDTQYF. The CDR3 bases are TGTGCCAGCAAGTTAAGTCCCAGCACAGATACGCAGTATTTT.

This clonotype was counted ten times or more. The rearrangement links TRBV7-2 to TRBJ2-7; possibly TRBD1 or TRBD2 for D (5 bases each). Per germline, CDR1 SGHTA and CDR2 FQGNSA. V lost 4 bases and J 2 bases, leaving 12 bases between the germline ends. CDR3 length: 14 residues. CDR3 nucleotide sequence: TGTGCCAGCAGCTCCGGGCTGGGGGCCTACGAGCAGTACTTC. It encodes CASSSGLGAYEQYF.

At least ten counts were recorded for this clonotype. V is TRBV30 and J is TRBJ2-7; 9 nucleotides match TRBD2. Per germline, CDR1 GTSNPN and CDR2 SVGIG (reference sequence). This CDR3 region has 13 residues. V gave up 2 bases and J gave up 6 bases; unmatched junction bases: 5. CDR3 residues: CAWSKAGGLEQYF. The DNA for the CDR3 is TGTGCCTGGAGTAAAGCGGGAGGACTCGAGCAGTACTTC. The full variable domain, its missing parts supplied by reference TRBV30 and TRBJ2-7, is SQTIHQWPATLVQPVGSPLSLECTVEGTSNPNLYWYRQAAGRGLQLLFYSVGIGQISSEVPQNLSASRPQDRQFILSSKKLLLSDSGFYLCAWSKAGGLEQYFGPGTRLTVT.

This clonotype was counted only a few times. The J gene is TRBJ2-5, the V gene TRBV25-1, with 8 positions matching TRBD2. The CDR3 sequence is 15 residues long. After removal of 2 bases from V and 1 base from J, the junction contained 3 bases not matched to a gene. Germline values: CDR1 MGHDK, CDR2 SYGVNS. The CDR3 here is CASSEPGGAQETQYF. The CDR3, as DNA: TGTGCCAGCAGTGAACCCGGGGGGGCCCAAGAGACCCAGTACTTC.

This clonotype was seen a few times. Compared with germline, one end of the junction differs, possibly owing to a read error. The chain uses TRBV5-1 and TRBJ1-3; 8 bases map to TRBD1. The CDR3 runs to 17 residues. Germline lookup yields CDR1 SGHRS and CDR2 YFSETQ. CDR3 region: CASSLGQGLSSGNTIYF. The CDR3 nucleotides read TGTGCCAGCAGCTTAGGACAGGGACTAAGCTCTGGAAACACCATATATTTT.

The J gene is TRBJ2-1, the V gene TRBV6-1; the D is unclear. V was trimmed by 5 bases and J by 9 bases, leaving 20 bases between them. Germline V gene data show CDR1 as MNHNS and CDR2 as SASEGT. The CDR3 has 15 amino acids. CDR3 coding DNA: TGTGCCAGCAGTCCGGCCCAGCCCCGATTGGTTGAGCAGTTCTTC. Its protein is CASSPAQPRLVEQFF.

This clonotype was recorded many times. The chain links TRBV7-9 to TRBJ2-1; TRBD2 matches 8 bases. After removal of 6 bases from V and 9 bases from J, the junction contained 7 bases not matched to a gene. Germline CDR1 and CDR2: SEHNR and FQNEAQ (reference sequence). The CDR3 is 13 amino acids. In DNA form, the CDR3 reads TGTGCCAGCAGTCGAGCGGGGGTTGGTGAGCAGTTCTTC. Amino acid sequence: CASSRAGVGEQFF.

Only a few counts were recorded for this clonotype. The CDR3: CASGTGDYEQYF. The DNA of the CDR3 is TGTGCCAGCGGGACAGGGGACTACGAGCAGTACTTC. J is TRBJ2-7 and V is TRBV27; 10 bases align to TRBD1. Germline V gives CDR1 MNHEY, CDR2 SMNVEV (reference sequence). V shed 8 bases, J shed 3 bases, and the junction held 1 base outside the gene matches. The CDR3 is 12 amino acids.

The CDR3 DNA reads as TGTGCCAGCCTGGGCGTGAACACCGGGGAGCTGTTTTTT. This gives the protein CASLGVNTGELFF. This rearrangement joins TRBV6-1 to TRBJ2-2, with D hard to call. The V end was cut by 8 bases, the J end by 1 base, with 8 bases between. CDR1 and CDR2 (germline): MNHNS, SASEGT. The CDR3 runs to 13 residues.